This passage covers 22 T cell receptor beta chains from one sample sequenced in a study of T cells in Graves' hyperthyroidism and ophthalmopathy. RNA transcripts served as the template for amplifying TCR beta CDR3 regions. First-round RT-PCR with HTBI primers amplified the TCR CDR3 region. A single record per CDR3 protein comes from TCRdb applying MiXCR to the multiplex PCR reads. The data show about 690,000 distinct CDR3 sequences, approximately 15% seen once. Source material: blood. Receptors originate from a man in his fifties with Graves' hyperthyroidism.

This clonotype showed up many times. J is TRBJ1-2 and V is TRBV3-1; D is perhaps TRBD1 (5 bases). From germline, CDR1 is LGHDT and CDR2 YNNKEL (reference sequence). CDR3 length equals 12 residues. Trimming shortened V by 4 bases and J by 2 bases, and 5 bases separated the two germline ends. The CDR3 DNA sequence: TGTGCCAGCAGCCGACAGAACTATGGCTACACCTTC. Residues: CASSRQNYGYTF.

There are a few counts of this clonotype. This sequence joins TRBV19 and TRBJ2-1; D uncertain. V was trimmed by 5 bases and J by 3 bases, leaving 14 bases between them. CDR3 size: 15 residues. Germline assignment: CDR1 LNHDA and CDR2 SQIVND (reference sequence). For the CDR3, the DNA is TGTGCCAGTAGTTTCGGGCAGCAAAGCTACAATGAGCAGTTCTTC. Translation: CASSFGQQSYNEQFF.

The CDR3 sequence: CASSLGLAGEWSSYEQYF. The CDR3 DNA follows: TGTGCCAGCAGTCTGGGACTAGCGGGAGAGTGGTCGTCCTACGAGCAGTACTTC. V is TRBV6-1 and J is TRBJ2-7, with TRBD2 matching over 14 bases. The CDR3 is made up of 18 amino acids. V gave up 5 bases and J gave up 1 base; unmatched junction bases: 10. Germline CDR1 MNHNS, CDR2 SASEGT.

This sequence joins TRBV6-2 or TRBV6-3 and TRBJ1-6; D gene uncertain. V was cut by 8 bases and J by 7 bases, with 9 bases left in between. Germline V gives CDR1 MNHEY, CDR2 SVGEGT. The CDR3 loop spans 12 amino acids. CDR3 sequence: CASGPANSPLHF. As DNA, the CDR3 is TGTGCCAGCGGACCTGCGAATTCACCCCTCCACTTT.

This clonotype has ten or more counts. The rearrangement joins TRBV11-1 to TRBJ2-7, with D hard to call. From germline, CDR1 is SGHAT and CDR2 FQDESV (reference sequence). V gave up 5 bases and J gave up 0 bases, with 17 bases separating them. The CDR3 length is 16 residues. The CDR3 protein is CASSLPRTGSSYEQYF. The CDR3 nucleotides are TGTGCCAGCAGCCTACCTCGGACGGGTAGCTCCTACGAGCAGTACTTC.

Many counts were recorded for this clonotype. The chain joins TRBV6-1 to TRBJ2-5; no clear D. This CDR3 has 13 residues. V dropped 6 bases and J dropped 5 bases, with 13 bases sitting between them. Germline CDR1 reads MNHNS; CDR2 reads SASEGT. CDR3 nucleotide sequence: TGTGCCAGCAGACGCTCCCGTGCGGAGACCCAGTACTTC. This encodes CASRRSRAETQYF.

This sequence joins TRBV6-1 and TRBJ2-5; the D is unclear. This CDR3 has 14 amino acids. The ends were cut back, 5 bases at V and 2 bases at J, with 12 bases in the middle. Germline V CDR1 and CDR2: MNHNS, SASEGT. CDR3 sequence reads: CASSFQMGQETQYF. The CDR3 bases are TGTGCCAGCAGTTTCCAGATGGGTCAAGAGACCCAGTACTTC.

V is TRBV5-1 and J is TRBJ2-7; 12 positions match TRBD2. This CDR3 region has 16 residues. With V trimmed by 0 bases and J by 5 bases, 6 bases remained unmatched. Germline V gene lookup returns CDR1 SGHRS and CDR2 YFSETQ. The CDR3 sequence is CASSLDYGLAGNEQYF. CDR3 DNA sequence: TGCGCCAGCAGCTTGGACTACGGACTAGCGGGAAACGAGCAGTACTTC.

The chain combines TRBV5-1 with TRBJ2-7, with D hard to call. Germline V gives CDR1 SGHRS, CDR2 YFSETQ. With 3 bases removed from V and 3 bases from J, the gap between germline ends came to 16 bases. The CDR3 covers 15 residues. The CDR3 region has the DNA TGCGCCAGCAGCTCGGACCCCTCACCCGACTACGAGCAGTACTTC. Translated, it gives CASSSDPSPDYEQYF.

A few counts support this clonotype. The chain recombines TRBV18 with TRBJ1-2; D gene ambiguous. Germline lookup yields CDR1 KGHSH and CDR2 LQKENI. V shed 3 bases and J shed 4 bases, with 9 bases lying between them. The CDR3 has 13 residues. The CDR3 DNA is TGTGCCAGCTCACCGGGGAGGAGCTATGGCTACACCTTC. It codes for CASSPGRSYGYTF. Full variable domain (outside the CDR3, taken from reference TRBV18 and TRBJ1-2): NAGVMQNPRHLVRRRGQEARLRCSPMKGHSHVYWYRQLPEEGLKFMVYLQKENIIDESGMPKERFSAEFPKEGPSILRIQQVVRGDSAAYFCASSPGRSYGYTFGSGTRLTVV.

This clonotype was seen repeatedly, ten times or more. The rearrangement links TRBV7-9 to TRBJ2-1, with 9 bases lining up with TRBD1. The CDR3 runs to 16 residues. The trim removed 2 bases at V and 4 bases at J, leaving 6 bases unmatched. Germline CDR1 is SEHNR and CDR2 is FQNEAQ (reference sequence). The CDR3 DNA reads as TGTGCCAGCAGCTTAATCGGGACAGGGTTGTACAATGAGCAGTTCTTC. Its translation: CASSLIGTGLYNEQFF.

This clonotype was seen at least ten times. The chain recombines TRBV18 with TRBJ2-7, with D perhaps given as TRBD1 or TRBD2 (5 bases each). Germline V gives CDR1 KGHSH, CDR2 LQKENI. The CDR3 is 13 amino acids. Trimming left V 5 bases short and J 6 bases short, with 14 bases between. This CDR3 reads CASSSNTGREQYF. DNA for the CDR3: TGTGCCAGCTCATCCAACACGGGGCGCGAGCAGTACTTC. The full variable domain, its missing parts supplied by reference TRBV18 and TRBJ2-7, is NAGVMQNPRHLVRRRGQEARLRCSPMKGHSHVYWYRQLPEEGLKFMVYLQKENIIDESGMPKERFSAEFPKEGPSILRIQQVVRGDSAAYFCASSSNTGREQYFGPGTRLTVT.

This clonotype was seen a few times. The chain couples TRBV6-2 or TRBV6-3 to TRBJ2-1; the match to TRBD2 covers 9 bases. With V trimmed by 0 bases and J by 8 bases, 8 bases remained unmatched. Germline lookup yields CDR1 MNHEY and CDR2 SVGEGT. The CDR3 is 16 residues long. The chain's CDR3 is CASSYSGLAGSHEQFF. In DNA form, the CDR3 reads TGTGCCAGCAGTTACTCTGGGCTAGCGGGATCCCATGAGCAGTTCTTC.

This clonotype appeared a few times. This sequence joins TRBV6-2 or TRBV6-3 and TRBJ1-1; D possibly corresponds to TRBD1 (6 bases). V was cut by 8 bases and J by 3 bases, with 19 bases left in between. CDR1 is MNHEY, CDR2 SVGEGT, per germline. The CDR3 is made up of 15 amino acids. The CDR3 DNA sequence: TGTGCCAGCTATCGAAGTTGGGCAGGGGACACTGAAGCTTTCTTT. Encoded protein: CASYRSWAGDTEAFF.

This clonotype was counted a single time. Given a much more abundant clone one base away, this may be a read error. Likely a read error: the CDR3 ends without its conserved phenylalanine or tryptophan. The CDR3 sequence is CASSPQGESKNIQYL. CDR3 in DNA: TGTGCCAGCAGCCCCCAGGGGGAATCCAAAAACATTCAGTACTTA. V usage is TRBV5-4 and J usage is TRBJ2-4; 7 bases are shared with TRBD1. CDR3 size: 15 residues. J gave up 2 bases and V 4 bases, and 6 bases lay outside the gene matches. Germline assignment: CDR1 SGHNT and CDR2 YYREEE (reference sequence).

This clonotype was detected ten times or more. The chain couples TRBV7-2 to TRBJ1-1; D is unresolved. CDR3 size: 14 residues. Germline V CDR1 and CDR2: SGHTA, FQGNSA. V lost 5 bases and J 0 bases, leaving 10 bases between the germline ends. The CDR3, as DNA: TGTGCCAGCAGCGTATCCGGGGTGAACACTGAAGCTTTCTTT. Protein: CASSVSGVNTEAFF.

The V call is TRBV7-9, the J call TRBJ1-2; 12 nucleotides line up with TRBD1. The V gene end was trimmed by 4 bases and the J gene end by 4 bases; junction bases not matched to a gene: 10. The CDR3 runs 17 residues. CDR1 and CDR2 (germline): SEHNR, FQNEAQ (reference sequence). DNA for the CDR3: TGTGCCAGCAGCTCCGGGACAGGGGGCGTACTGGGCTATGGCTACACCTTC. Encoded protein: CASSSGTGGVLGYGYTF.

The chain has TRBV6-1 and TRBJ2-1; 8 bases map to TRBD1. With 7 bases clipped from V and 6 bases from J, the junction kept 8 bases outside the gene matches. Germline CDR1 and CDR2: MNHNS and SASEGT. This CDR3 has 14 amino acids. The CDR3 is CASIWTGLANEQFF. Here the CDR3 DNA reads TGTGCCAGCATATGGACAGGGCTCGCCAATGAGCAGTTCTTC.

This clonotype was recorded many times. The rearrangement joins TRBV27 to TRBJ1-5; no reliable D call. V gave up 0 bases and J gave up 6 bases, with 12 bases separating them. The CDR3 consists of 15 residues. From germline, CDR1 is MNHEY and CDR2 SMNVEV (reference sequence). CDR3 sequence (DNA): TGTGCCAGCAGTTTATCGGCCTTGGACGGTCAGCCCCAGCATTTT. Translated, it gives CASSLSALDGQPQHF.

This clonotype appeared a few times. The genes are TRBV29-1 and TRBJ1-5; TRBD1 matches at 8 bases. The germline V gene encodes CDR1 SQVTM and CDR2 ANQGSEA. V was pared by 5 bases and J by 2 bases, with 5 bases of the junction left unmatched. The CDR3 has 14 residues. DNA of the CDR3: TGCAGCGTTCAGGACAGGGTAGGCAATCAGCCCCAGCATTTT. Its protein product is CSVQDRVGNQPQHF.

DNA for the CDR3: TGCGCCAGCAGCTTTGAATCCAGACAAGAGACCCAGTACTTC. This gives the protein CASSFESRQETQYF. V usage is TRBV5-1 and J usage is TRBJ2-5, with D unresolved. CDR1 SGHRS and CDR2 YFSETQ come from the germline V gene. V lost 2 bases and J 2 bases, leaving 10 bases between the germline ends. The CDR3 is 14 residues long.

This clonotype came up a few times. The junction shows a germline mismatch at one end, possibly a read error. The V and J genes are TRBV27 and TRBJ2-7, with 7 bases matching TRBD1. This CDR3 contains 15 residues. The germline gives CDR1 MNHEY, CDR2 SMNVEV (reference sequence). The CDR3 loop is CASSPLGQDFYEQCF. The CDR3 DNA sequence: TGTGCCAGCAGTCCTCTCGGACAGGATTTCTACGAGCAGTGCTTC.